The source of this TCR beta chain is a study of blood T cells in healthy people across ages. Study-level points and caveats: Aged donors had fewer naive CD4+ cells and lower diversity than long-lived donors. Nothing was known about donor CMV status, and this possibly confounded expanded clonotype changes.

CDR1 SGHRS and CDR2 YFSETQ come from the germline V gene. The V end lost 0 bases, the J end lost 6 bases, and 12 bases lay between the germline ends. The CDR3 has 15 amino acids. This clonotype was recorded many times. Its cognate antigen is unknown. With a J-beta primer mix and a sample-barcoded 5' primer, a second PCR ran about 6 to 11 cycles. Tagging of each cDNA molecule was performed by a template-switch adaptor with 12 random nucleotides. TCRdb reanalysed the 5' RACE reads using MiXCR and keeps one entry per CDR3 protein. Of about 970,000 distinct CDR3 sequences in the sample, approximately 50% were seen once.

The sequence came from a woman aged 55-69 years in good health. The chain combines TRBV5-1 with TRBJ2-2, with D perhaps matching TRBD2 (6 bases). The sample taken for sequencing was blood. The CDR3 sequence: CASSLESGVAGELFF. CDR3 DNA: TGCGCCAGCAGCTTGGAGTCGGGAGTGGCCGGGGAGCTGTTTTTT. Complete variable domain (other parts from reference TRBV5-1 and TRBJ2-2): KAGVTQTPRYLIKTRGQQVTLSCSPISGHRSVSWYQQTPGQGLQFLFEYFSETQRNKGNFPGRFSGRQFSNSRSEMNVSTLELGDSALYLCASSLESGVAGELFFGEGSRLTVL.